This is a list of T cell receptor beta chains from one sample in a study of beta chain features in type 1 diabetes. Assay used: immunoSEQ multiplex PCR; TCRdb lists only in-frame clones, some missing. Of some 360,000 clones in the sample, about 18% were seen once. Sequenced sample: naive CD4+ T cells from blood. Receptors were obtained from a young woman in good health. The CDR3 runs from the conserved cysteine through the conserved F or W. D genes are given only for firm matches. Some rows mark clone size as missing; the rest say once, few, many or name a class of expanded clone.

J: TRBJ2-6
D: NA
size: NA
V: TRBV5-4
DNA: TGTGCCAGCAGCTTGACAGGGGGGGCCAACGTCCTGACTTTC
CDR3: CASSLTGGANVLTF

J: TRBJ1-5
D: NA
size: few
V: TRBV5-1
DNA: TGCGCCAGCAGCTTATACCCGGGGCAGCCCCAGCATTTT
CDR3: CASSLYPGQPQHF

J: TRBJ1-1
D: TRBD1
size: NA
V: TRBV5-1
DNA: TGCGCCAGCAGCTGGACAGGGGAGGTGAACACTGAAGCTTTCTTT
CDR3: CASSWTGEVNTEAFF

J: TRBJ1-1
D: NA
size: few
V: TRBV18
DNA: TGTGCCAGCTCACCAGGACAGAACACTGAAGCTTTCTTT
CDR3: CASSPGQNTEAFF

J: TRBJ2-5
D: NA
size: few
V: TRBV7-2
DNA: TGTGCCAGCAGTGAGGGCCCGTACCAAGAGACCCAGTACTTC
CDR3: CASSEGPYQETQYF

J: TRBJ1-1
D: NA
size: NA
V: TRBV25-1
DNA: TGTGCCAGCCTTCGGGGGGGTGAAGCTTTCTTT
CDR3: CASLRGGEAFF

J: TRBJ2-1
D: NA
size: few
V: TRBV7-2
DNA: TGTGCCAGCAGCCGAAGACGACTAGGAGGCGATGAGCAGTTCTTC
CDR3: CASSRRRLGGDEQFF

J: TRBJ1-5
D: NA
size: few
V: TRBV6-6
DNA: TGTGCCAGCAGTTATGGTGAGAATCAGCCCCAGCATTTT
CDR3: CASSYGENQPQHF

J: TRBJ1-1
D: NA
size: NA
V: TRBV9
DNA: TGTGCCAGCAGCGTACTGTCTAAAGCTTTCTTT
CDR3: CASSVLSKAFF

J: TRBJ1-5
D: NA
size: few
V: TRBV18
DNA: TGTGCCAGCTCCCCGGTCAGGGGAAATCAGCCCCAGCATTTT
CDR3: CASSPVRGNQPQHF

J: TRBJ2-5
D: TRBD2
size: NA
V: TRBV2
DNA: TGTGCCAGCCCGCCGCGGGGGGCCGAGCCGGAGACCCAGTACTTC
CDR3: CASPPRGAEPETQYF

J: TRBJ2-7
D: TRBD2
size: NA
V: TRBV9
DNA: TGTGCCAGCAGCGTAGGGACTAGCGGGATCCTGTACTTC
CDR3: CASSVGTSGILYF

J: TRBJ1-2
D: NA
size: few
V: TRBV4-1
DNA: TGCGCCAGCAGCCAAGTGGGGGGGATCGACGGCTACACCTTC
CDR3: CASSQVGGIDGYTF

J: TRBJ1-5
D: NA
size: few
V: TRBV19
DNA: TGTGCCAGTAAGCATTATAGCAATCAGCCCCAGCATTTT
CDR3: CASKHYSNQPQHF

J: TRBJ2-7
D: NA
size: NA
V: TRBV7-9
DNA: TGTGCCAGCAGCAGCGCCCCTGGTTACGAGCAGTACTTC
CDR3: CASSSAPGYEQYF

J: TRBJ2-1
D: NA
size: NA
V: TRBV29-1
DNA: TGCAGCGTTGAGGGCAGTAACGGGAGCTCCTACAATGAGCAGTTCTTC
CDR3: CSVEGSNGSSYNEQFF

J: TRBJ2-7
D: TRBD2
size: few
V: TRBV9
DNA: TGTGCCAGCAGCGTAGCTGCGGGGGGGTTTTACGAGCAGTACTTC
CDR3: CASSVAAGGFYEQYF

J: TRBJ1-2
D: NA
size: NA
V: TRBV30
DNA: TGTGCCTGGAGTTCAGGGCAGAATGGCTACACCTTC
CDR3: CAWSSGQNGYTF

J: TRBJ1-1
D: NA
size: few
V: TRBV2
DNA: TGTGCCAGCAGTGGGACAAGGAACACTGAAGCTTTCTTT
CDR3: CASSGTRNTEAFF

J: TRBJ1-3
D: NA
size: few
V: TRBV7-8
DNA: TGTGCCAGCAGCCTCTGGACAGATGGCTCTGGAAACACCATATATTTT
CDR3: CASSLWTDGSGNTIYF

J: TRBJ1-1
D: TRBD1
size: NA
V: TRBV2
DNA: TGTGCCAGCAGGGTGGGACAGGACACTGAAGCTTTCTTT
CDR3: CASRVGQDTEAFF

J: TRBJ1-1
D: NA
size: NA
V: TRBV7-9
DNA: TGTGCCAGCAGCTCCTATGAGGGAGAGAACACTGAAGCTTTCTTT
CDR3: CASSSYEGENTEAFF

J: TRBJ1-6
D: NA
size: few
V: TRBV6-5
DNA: TGTGCCAGCAGTTACTCGCCCTCGGTCTCACCCCTCCACTTT
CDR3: CASSYSPSVSPLHF

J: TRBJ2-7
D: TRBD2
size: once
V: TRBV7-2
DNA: TGTGCCAGCAGCGCCCGGACTAGCTTCTCCGAGCAGTACTTC
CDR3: CASSARTSFSEQYF

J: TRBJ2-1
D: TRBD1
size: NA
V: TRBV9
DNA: TGTGCCAGCAACTCCCCCGGGACAGGGCCATACAATGAGCAGTTCTTC
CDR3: CASNSPGTGPYNEQFF

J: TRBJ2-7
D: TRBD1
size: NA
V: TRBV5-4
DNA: TGTGCCAGCAGCCCCCGGGACAGGGCCGAGCAGTACTTC
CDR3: CASSPRDRAEQYF

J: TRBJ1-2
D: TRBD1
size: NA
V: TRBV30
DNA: TGTGCCTGGTCAGGGACAGGGGGCTCTGGCTACACCTTC
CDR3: CAWSGTGGSGYTF

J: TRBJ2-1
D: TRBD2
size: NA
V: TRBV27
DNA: TGTGCCAGCAGTTTATATTTAGCGGGAGGGTTCAATGAGCAGTTCTTC
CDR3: CASSLYLAGGFNEQFF

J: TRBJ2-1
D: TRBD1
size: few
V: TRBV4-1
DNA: TGCGCCAGCAGCCAGGGGGGACAGGGTGGGATCTACAATGAGCAGTTCTTC
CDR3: CASSQGGQGGIYNEQFF

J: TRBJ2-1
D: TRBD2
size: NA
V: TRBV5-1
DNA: TGCGCCAGCAGGCATCCGACTAGCGGGATGGCTGAGCAGTTCTTC
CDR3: CASRHPTSGMAEQFF

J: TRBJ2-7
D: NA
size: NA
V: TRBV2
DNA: TGTGCCAGCAGTGTACTTTGGGCTGCGCAGTACTTC
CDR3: CASSVLWAAQYF

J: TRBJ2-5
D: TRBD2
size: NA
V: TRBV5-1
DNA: TGCGCCTGTGGTACAGGACTAGGACCGCTGGAGACCCAGTACTTC
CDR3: CACGTGLGPLETQYF

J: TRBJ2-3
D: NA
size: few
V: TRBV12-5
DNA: TGTGCTAGTGCCCTTCGAGATACGCAGTATTTT
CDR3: CASALRDTQYF

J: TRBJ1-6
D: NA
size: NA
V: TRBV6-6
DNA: TGTGCCAGCAGCCTTATTGATTCACCCCTCCACTTT
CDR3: CASSLIDSPLHF

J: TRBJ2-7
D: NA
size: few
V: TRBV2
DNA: TGTGCCAGCAGCTCAGGCTACGAGCAGTACTTC
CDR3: CASSSGYEQYF

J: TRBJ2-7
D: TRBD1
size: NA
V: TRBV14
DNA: TGTGCCAGCAGCGCGTTCGGGACAGGGGGCAGCGAGCAGTACTTC
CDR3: CASSAFGTGGSEQYF

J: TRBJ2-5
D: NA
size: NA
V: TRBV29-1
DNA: TGCAGCGCGTTCGTGAAGGGGGAAGAGACCCAGTACTTC
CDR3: CSAFVKGEETQYF

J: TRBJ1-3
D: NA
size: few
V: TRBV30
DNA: TGTGCCTGGGCAGCAGGGAACTCTGGAAACACCATATATTTT
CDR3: CAWAAGNSGNTIYF

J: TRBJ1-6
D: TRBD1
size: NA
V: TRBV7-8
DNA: TGTGCCAGCAGCTTAGGCTTGTCCGGGACAGGGGGGTCACCCCTCCACTTT
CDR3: CASSLGLSGTGGSPLHF

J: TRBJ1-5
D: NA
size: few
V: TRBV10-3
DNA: TGTGCCATCAGTGAGTCGTCAGGGGCTCAGCCCCAGCATTTT
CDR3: CAISESSGAQPQHF

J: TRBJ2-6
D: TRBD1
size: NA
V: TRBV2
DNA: TGTGCCAGCAGTCCCGGGACAGGAACCTTCGGGGCCAACGTCCTGACTTTC
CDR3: CASSPGTGTFGANVLTF

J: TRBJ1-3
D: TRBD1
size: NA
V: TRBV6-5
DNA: TGTGCCAGCAGTTCCGACAGGGGCTACTCTGGAAACACCATATATTTT
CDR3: CASSSDRGYSGNTIYF

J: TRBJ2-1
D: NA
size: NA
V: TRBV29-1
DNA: TGCAGCGCCCGACCGGGACTGGCAAGCTCCTACAATGAGCAGTTCTTC
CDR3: CSARPGLASSYNEQFF

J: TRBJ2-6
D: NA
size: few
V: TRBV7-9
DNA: TGTGCCAGCAGCTCGGAGGGTGGGGCCAACGTCCTGACTTTC
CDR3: CASSSEGGANVLTF

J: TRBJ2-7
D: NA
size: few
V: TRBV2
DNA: TGTGCCAGCAGTGGCGGCAGGGGCCCCTACGAGCAGTACTTC
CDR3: CASSGGRGPYEQYF

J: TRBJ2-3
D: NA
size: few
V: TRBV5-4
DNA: TGTGCCAGCAGCTATAGCGGTGCCATCACAGATACGCAGTATTTT
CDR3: CASSYSGAITDTQYF

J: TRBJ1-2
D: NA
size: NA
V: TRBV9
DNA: TGTGCCAGCAGCGTAGGCGCGGAAGCTAACTATGGCTACACCTTC
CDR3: CASSVGAEANYGYTF

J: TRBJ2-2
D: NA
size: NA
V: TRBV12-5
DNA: TGTGCTAGTGGTTTGGTACTGAGTGCGAACACCGGGGAGCTGTTTTTT
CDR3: CASGLVLSANTGELFF

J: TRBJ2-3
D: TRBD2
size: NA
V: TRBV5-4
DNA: TGTGCCAGCAGCACGCCGACCTCGGGACTAGCGAGCGATACGCAGTATTTT
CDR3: CASSTPTSGLASDTQYF

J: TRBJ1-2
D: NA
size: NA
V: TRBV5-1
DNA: TGCGCCAGCAGCTTGGAGGCCCAGGCTAACTATGGCTACACCTTC
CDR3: CASSLEAQANYGYTF

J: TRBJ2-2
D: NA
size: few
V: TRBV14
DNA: TGTGCCAGCAGCCAGGACAGGAACACCGGGGAGCTGTTTTTT
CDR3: CASSQDRNTGELFF

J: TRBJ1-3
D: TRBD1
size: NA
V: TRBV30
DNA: TGTGCCTGGAGTCAGGGGGCGCTGGGAAACACCATATATTTT
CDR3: CAWSQGALGNTIYF

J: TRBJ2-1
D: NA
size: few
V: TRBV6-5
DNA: TGTGCCAGCAGCGGCACAGGCTCCTACAATGAGCAGTTCTTC
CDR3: CASSGTGSYNEQFF

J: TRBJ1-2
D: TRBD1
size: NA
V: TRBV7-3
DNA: TGTGCCAGCAGCCCTACAGGGGGCACAAATGGCTACACCTTC
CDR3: CASSPTGGTNGYTF

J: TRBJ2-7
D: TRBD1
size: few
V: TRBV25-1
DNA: TGTGCCAGCAGTGCGGACAGGGGCGACGAGCAGTACTTC
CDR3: CASSADRGDEQYF

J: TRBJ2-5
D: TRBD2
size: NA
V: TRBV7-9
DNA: TGTGCCAGCAGCCCAGCGGGGGGTGAGACCCAGTACTTC
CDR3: CASSPAGGETQYF

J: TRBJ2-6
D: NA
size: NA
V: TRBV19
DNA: TGTGCCACCCGGAGCTCTGGGGCCAACGTCCTGACTTTC
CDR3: CATRSSGANVLTF

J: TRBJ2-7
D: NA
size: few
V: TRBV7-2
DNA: TGTGCCAGCAGCCACCCAACAGGCACCGAGCAGTACTTC
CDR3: CASSHPTGTEQYF

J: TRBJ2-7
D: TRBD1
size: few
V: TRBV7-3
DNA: TGTGCCAGCAGCGACTCAGGGGGCCACGAGCAGTACTTC
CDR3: CASSDSGGHEQYF